The clone carrying this T cell receptor beta chain has only one observation. The CDR3 runs 18 residues. The sample comes from a study of blood T cell repertoires in COVID-19. Per the original methods: Reference gene primer amplification gave estimated nucleated cell counts. The protocol was immunoSEQ multiplex PCR, while the TCRdb copy is restricted to in-frame clones and leaves out a portion. V and J calls and clone size come straight from that table; D and trimming were deduced from the DNA. In the table there are 350,000 to 450,000 clones, less than 90% of which are singletons. Participant reports of clinical history set cohort assignment. Donors in Cohort 3 counted as recovered after two negative PCRs, clearance, or symptom resolution.

The clonotype originates from a woman between 45 and 65 years old who had recovered from COVID-19. The rearrangement joins TRBV21-1 to TRBJ2-6; TRBD1, the table's D call, was not compared with the DNA. TRBV21-1 is tagged as a pseudogene. The sequenced sample was PBMCs or T cells enriched from blood (not recorded which). DNA for the CDR3: TGTGCCAGCAGCATTCAGGACAGGGTACAGTCTGGGGCCAACGTCCTGACTTTC. Translating gives CASSIQDRVQSGANVLTF.